This T cell receptor beta chain was found in a study of cytomegalovirus exposure and HLA in healthy donors. The study ran its PCR with 60 Vbeta and 13 Jbeta primers. Method: immunoSEQ multiplex PCR; TCRdb's copy keeps in-frame clones and lacks some. The repertoire holds 110,000 or so clones, with 81% as singletons. The receptor's source is a middle-aged man in good health and CMV-seronegative. Sequenced sample: PBMCs.

The CDR3: CASSAQQGYYGYTF. DNA of the CDR3: TGTGCCAGCAGCGCTCAACAGGGGTACTATGGCTACACCTTC. This chain links TRBV5-6 with TRBJ1-2, with 7 nucleotides matching TRBD1. The V gene's germline CDR1 is SGHDT and CDR2 YYEEEE. The CDR3 has 14 residues. After removal of 4 bases from V and 3 bases from J, the junction contained 6 bases not matched to a gene.